This TCR beta chain was captured in a study of blood T cell repertoires in COVID-19 (TCRdb year 2020). With respect to the entire study: Samples from collaborators originated in the United States, Italy and Spain and spanned both the acute and convalescent phases of COVID-19. The samples were drawn from two sources: the first 160 participants of the ongoing ImmuneRACE study, and fewer than 1,500 subjects contributed by 6 global collaborators. The dataset comprised deeply sampled blood TCRbeta repertoires from subjects exposed to, actively infected with, or recovered from COVID-19. The material from the prospective study consisted of cDNA or gDNA derived from T cells, B-cell-depleted T cells, or PBMCs. The repertoires were made available in a free public database intended to serve as a resource for research on the immune response to SARS-CoV-2. A de-identified subject ID, COVID-19 status, age in years and sex were almost always included in the sample metadata. HLA class I and class II types, where available, came from metadata supplied by the sample provider rather than from assay-based typing. What the study reported, not specific to this receptor: The amount of clinical and demographic metadata varied by source and participant and was provided uncurated.

CDR1 and CDR2 (SGHAT, FQNNGV) derive from the germline V gene. The trim is 2 bases for V and 6 bases for J, with a gap of 10 bases between the germline ends. CDR3 length: 13 amino acids, cysteine to phenylalanine. Only CDR3 DNA is held: 39 bases, read in frame from base 1. This clone was seen more than once but under ten times. Its antigen has not been determined. No much larger clone exists at a distance of one base, and base qualities are not known. The immunoSEQ Assay, a bias-controlled multiplex PCR, was used to amplify TCRbeta CDR3 regions from genomic DNA. In the authors' own workflow: The number of nucleated cells in each sample was estimated from the amplification of reference gene primers within the assay. To quantify the absolute abundance of each unique TCRbeta CDR3 rearrangement, sequence reads were collapsed and filtered. For each sample, productive Simpson clonality was calculated by taking the square root of Simpson's diversity index across productive rearrangements. Imported from immuneACCESS, the table was reduced by TCRdb to in-frame sequences with V and J called. These copies leave out some clones; in studies compared against another copy, an unresolved V gene accounts for under half, and the cause of the remainder is not known. V and J calls and clone size are as listed in that table; D and trimming were resolved from the DNA. Counted in this sample were a few hundred thousand clones; under 90% of them appeared once. Jointly, the top ten make up 2% to 2.5% of the sample.

Whole blood was collected in K2EDTA tubes by collaborating institutions according to the institutions' own protocols. For TCRbeta analysis, collaborators shipped samples as frozen whole blood, isolated PBMCs, or DNA extracted from either of those sample types. The chain joins TRBV11-2 to TRBJ1-1; the D gene is perhaps TRBD1, from 6 matching bases. Sequenced input: peripheral blood. The sequence came from a man aged 45-65 years with acute or convalescent COVID-19. This receptor has the CDR3 CASSLTGRAEAFF. The DNA sequence follows: TGTGCCAGCAGCTTAACAGGGCGCGCTGAAGCTTTCTTT.